This T cell receptor beta chain was recorded in a study of T-cell memory formation after mild COVID-19. The overall study: Largely donor-specific sequence clusters came from a couple of donors. Study-level findings and limits: For contracting clones, CD4+ ones sat mainly in CM and EM, CD8+ in EMRA.

This clonotype was recorded a few times. Its matching antigen is unknown. The CDR3 loop spans 15 amino acids. The ends lost 4 bases at V and 0 bases at J; junction bases unmatched: 3. Looked up from germline, CDR1 is SEHNR and CDR2 is FQNEAQ (reference sequence). Constant-segment primers and 5'RACE yielded cDNA libraries for TCR alpha and TCR beta, each carrying sample barcodes and UMIs. Via MiXCR, TCRdb re-called the 5' RACE reads, giving one row per CDR3 protein. The data show nearly 200,000 distinct CDR3 sequences, approximately 20% seen once. V gene TRBV7-9 combines with J gene TRBJ2-3; 8 nucleotides match TRBD2. Sequencing was performed on PBMCs or a T cell subset sorted from them (not recorded which). This clonotype was sampled from an adult woman who had mild COVID-19 (a few samples of this study predate the infection). Cell type and time point are not known. The CDR3 region is CASSSLAGSTDTQYF. The CDR3 DNA follows: TGTGCCAGCAGCTCTTTAGCGGGGAGCACAGATACGCAGTATTTT.